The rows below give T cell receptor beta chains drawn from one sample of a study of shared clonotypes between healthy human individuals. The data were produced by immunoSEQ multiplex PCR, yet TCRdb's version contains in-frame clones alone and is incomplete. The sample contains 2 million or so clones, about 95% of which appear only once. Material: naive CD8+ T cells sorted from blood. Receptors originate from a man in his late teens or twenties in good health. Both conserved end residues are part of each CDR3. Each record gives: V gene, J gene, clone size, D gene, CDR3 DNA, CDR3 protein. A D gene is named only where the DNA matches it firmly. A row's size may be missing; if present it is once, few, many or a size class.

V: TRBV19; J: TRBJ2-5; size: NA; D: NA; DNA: TGTGCCAGTAGTATTACAAGGGACCAAGAGACCCAGTACTTC; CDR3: CASSITRDQETQYF
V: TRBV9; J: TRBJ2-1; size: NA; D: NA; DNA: TGTGCCAGCAGCGTAGGCGGGATGGAATACAATGAGCAGTTCTTC; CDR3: CASSVGGMEYNEQFF
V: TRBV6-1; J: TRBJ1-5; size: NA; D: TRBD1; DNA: TGTGCCAGCAGTGAGTCTGGGACAGGGACTATTTTT; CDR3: CASSESGTGTIF
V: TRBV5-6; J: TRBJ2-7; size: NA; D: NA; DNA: TGTGCCAGCAGCTTGGTCGGCTTAACCTACGAGCAGTACTTC; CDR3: CASSLVGLTYEQYF
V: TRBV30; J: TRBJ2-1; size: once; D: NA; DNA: TGTGCCTGGAGTGGGGTTTCCTACAATGAGCAGTTCTTC; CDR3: CAWSGVSYNEQFF
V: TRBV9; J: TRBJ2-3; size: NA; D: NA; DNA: TGTGCCAGCAGCGTAGGGGTAGGCAGACTGGAAGATACGCAGTATTTT; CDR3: CASSVGVGRLEDTQYF
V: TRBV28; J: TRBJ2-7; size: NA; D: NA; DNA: TGTGCCAGCAGTTCCCCCGGGGAGGAGATAGCCTACGAGCAGTACTTC; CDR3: CASSSPGEEIAYEQYF
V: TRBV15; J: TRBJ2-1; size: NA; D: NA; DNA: TGTGCCACCAGCAGCGACCGGGATGAGCAGTTCTTC; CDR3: CATSSDRDEQFF
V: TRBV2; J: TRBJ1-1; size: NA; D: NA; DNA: TGTGCCAGTCGCGCCCTCGAAGCTTTCTTT; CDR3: CASRALEAFF
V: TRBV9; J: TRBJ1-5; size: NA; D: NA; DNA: TGTGCCAGCAGCGTTCTTGATCAGCCCCAGCATTTT; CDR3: CASSVLDQPQHF
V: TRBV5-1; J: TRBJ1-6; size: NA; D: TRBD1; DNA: TGCGCCAGCAGCTCTGACAGGGCAATCAATTCACCCCTCCACTTT; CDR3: CASSSDRAINSPLHF
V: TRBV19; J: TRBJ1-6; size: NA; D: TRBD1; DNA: TGTGCCAGTCGCGACAGGGGTGAAAATTCACCCCTCCACTTT; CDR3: CASRDRGENSPLHF
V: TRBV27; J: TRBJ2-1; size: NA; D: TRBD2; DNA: TGTGCCAGCAGTATGGGAGGGCCCCTTTACAATGAGCAGTTCTTC; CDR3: CASSMGGPLYNEQFF
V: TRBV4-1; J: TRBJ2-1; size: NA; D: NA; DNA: TGCGCCAGCTCCCAGGTTGTGACTTACAATGAGCAGTTCTTC; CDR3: CASSQVVTYNEQFF
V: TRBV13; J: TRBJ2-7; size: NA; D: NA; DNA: TGTGCCAGCAGCCCCGGACCCTACGAGCAGTACTTC; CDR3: CASSPGPYEQYF
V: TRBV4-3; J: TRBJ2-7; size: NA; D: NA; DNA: TGCGCCAGCAGCCAAGAGCGGTTCCCTACCTACGAGCAGTACTTC; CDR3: CASSQERFPTYEQYF
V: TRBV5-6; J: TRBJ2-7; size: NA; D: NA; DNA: TGTGCCAGCAGCTCTAAAGGTACCGGGGGGCTGCTAATCCACGAGCAGTACTTC; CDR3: CASSSKGTGGLLIHEQYF
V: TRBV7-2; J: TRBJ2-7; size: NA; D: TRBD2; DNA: TGTGCCAGCAGCTTACGACTAGCGGGTCCTTCCTACGAGCAGTACTTC; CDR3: CASSLRLAGPSYEQYF
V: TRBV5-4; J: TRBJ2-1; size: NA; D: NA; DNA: TGTGCCAGCAACACCGGGGTTGGCTCCTACAATGAGCAGTTCTTC; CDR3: CASNTGVGSYNEQFF
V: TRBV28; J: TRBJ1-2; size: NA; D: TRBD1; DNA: TGTGCCAGCAGTTTATTGCAGGGGGGGGACTATGGCTACACCTTC; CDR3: CASSLLQGGDYGYTF
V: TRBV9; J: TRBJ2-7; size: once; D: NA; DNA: TGTGCCAGCAGCGTAGTATACCGAAGCGTAGTGATTGGGCACTACGAGCAGTACTTC; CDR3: CASSVVYRSVVIGHYEQYF
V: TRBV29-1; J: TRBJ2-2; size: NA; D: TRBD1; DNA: TGCAGCGTCAGGACAGGGTCGACCGGGGAGCTGTTTTTT; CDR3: CSVRTGSTGELFF
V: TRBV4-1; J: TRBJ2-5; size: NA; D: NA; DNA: TGCGCCAGCAGCCAAGAGGATCCAGCGGGTCTGTACCAAGAGACCCAGTACTTC; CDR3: CASSQEDPAGLYQETQYF
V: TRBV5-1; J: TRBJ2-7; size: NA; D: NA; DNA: TGCGCCAGCAGCTTGGTAGTAGCGGAGGGGTACGAGCAGTACTTC; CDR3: CASSLVVAEGYEQYF
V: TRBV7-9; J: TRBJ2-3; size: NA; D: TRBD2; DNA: TGTGCCAGCAGCTATCCGGGCGGGAGTTCTGATACGCAGTATTTT; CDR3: CASSYPGGSSDTQYF